The T cell receptor beta chain under discussion was sequenced for a study of OX40 agonist ivuxolimab in advanced cancers. Turning to the study itself: At 0.01 to 10 mg/kg, ivuxolimab was administered intravenously to patients every 2 weeks. Past anti-PD-1, anti-PD-L1 or anti-CTLA-4 therapy was accepted, and roughly 40% had received some. Partial responses were achieved by three patients: one hepatocellular carcinoma, two cutaneous melanoma. General study points: Antigen specificity of clonally expanded peripheral T cells was not established.

Here immunoSEQ multiplex PCR was the method, and the copy in TCRdb shows in-frame clones only, minus some. The data hold some 29,000 clones, with about nine tenths observed a single time. On this clone itself: Its specificity is unknown.

Trimming took off 2 bases at V and 7 bases at J, with 12 bases between the two ends. The CDR3 runs to 14 residues. Germline lookup yields CDR1 SGHTA and CDR2 FQGNSA. The clonotype was recovered from an adult with an advanced solid tumor such as melanoma, head and neck, liver or kidney cancer. Sequenced material: CD4+ or CD8+ T cells sorted from blood, taken in a trial of the OX40 agonist ivuxolimab. The chain links TRBV7-2 to TRBJ2-1; perhaps TRBD2 as D (7 bases). CDR3 bases: TGTGCCAGCAGCTTACGGGCGGGGGCGAATGAGCAGTTCTTC. It translates to CASSLRAGANEQFF. Combining the CDR3 with reference TRBV7-2 and TRBJ2-1 gives the whole variable domain GAGVSQSPSNKVTEKGKDVELRCDPISGHTALYWYRQSLGQGLEFLIYFQGNSAPDKSGLPSDRFSAERTGGSVSTLTIQRTQQEDSAVYLCASSLRAGANEQFFGPGTRLTVL.